This T cell receptor beta chain stems from a study of blood T cell repertoires in COVID-19. Overall study context: Samples taken during acute and convalescent COVID-19 were collected in the United States, Italy and Spain. Nucleic acid was either cDNA or gDNA, and it came from T cells, B-cell-depleted T cells, or PBMCs.

As processed by the authors: Reference gene primer amplification yielded estimated nucleated cell counts. Sequencing used immunoSEQ multiplex PCR; TCRdb keeps in-frame clones, though not all of them. The D gene and trimming were derived from the DNA, and the V and J assignments and clone size from that table. The sample carries 200,000 to 300,000 clones, around 81% recorded once. V was shortened by 2 bases and J by 3 bases, with 17 bases between the two germline ends. This CDR3 is 17 amino acids long. Per the germline V gene, CDR1 is SGHVS and CDR2 is FQNEAQ. This TCR was recovered from a woman aged 55-70 years with active or convalescent COVID-19. Sequences were obtained from peripheral blood. The rearrangement links TRBV7-8 to TRBJ1-5, with D maybe TRBD1 (5 bases). CDR3 sequence: CASSLRAGNNNNQPQHF. CDR3 nucleotide sequence: TGTGCCAGCAGCTTAAGGGCAGGGAACAATAACAATCAGCCCCAGCATTTT.